This entry lists 32 T cell receptor beta chains sequenced from one sample in a study of cytomegalovirus exposure and HLA in healthy donors. With 60 Vbeta and 13 Jbeta primers, the PCR was carried out. Only in-frame clones appear in the TCRdb table, and some are missing; sequencing was by immunoSEQ multiplex PCR. Of about 130,000 clones in the sample, 70% to 80% are singletons; the top ten hold 3% to 4.5%. What was sequenced was PBMCs. Receptors were obtained from a man between 35 and 55 years old in good health and CMV-seropositive.

The CDR3 DNA reads TGTGCCAGCAGTGAACTAGCGGGAGCATCTTTGGAGACCCAGTACTTC. Translating gives CASSELAGASLETQYF. This chain joins TRBV27 and TRBJ2-5, with 11 bases aligning to TRBD2. In germline, CDR1 is MNHEY, CDR2 SMNVEV (reference sequence). V lost 5 bases, J lost 5 bases, and 10 bases stayed unmatched. This CDR3 contains 16 residues.

The V and J genes are TRBV30 and TRBJ1-2; D is unclear. V was shortened by 0 bases and J by 9 bases, with 17 bases between the two germline ends. The CDR3 is made up of 14 amino acids. CDR1 and CDR2 (germline): GTSNPN, SVGIG (reference sequence). DNA for the CDR3: TGTGCCTGGAGTGTACAGACCGCGGCCGGGAGCTACACCTTC. The encoded protein is CAWSVQTAAGSYTF.

J is TRBJ2-1 and V is TRBV27; TRBD1 matches at 11 bases. The CDR3 totals 15 residues. Germline trimming cut 3 bases from V and 10 bases from J; bases unmatched to any gene: 8. Germline CDR1 is MNHEY and CDR2 is SMNVEV (reference sequence). The CDR3 spells CASSFGQGAHLEQFF. Written as DNA, the CDR3 is TGTGCCAGCAGTTTCGGACAGGGGGCCCACTTGGAGCAGTTCTTC.

The chain has TRBV20-1 and TRBJ2-7, with 7 bases fitting TRBD2. The CDR3 extends over 11 amino acids. CDR1 and CDR2 from the germline V gene are DFQATT and SNEGSKA (reference sequence). Trimming removed 6 bases from V and 7 bases from J; junction bases left unmatched: 6. The CDR3 bases are TGCAGTGCCCAGAGCGGGGATGAGCAGTACTTC. Amino acid sequence: CSAQSGDEQYF.

The chain couples TRBV6-4 to TRBJ2-3, with D possibly matching TRBD2 (5 bases). Germline V gene sequence: CDR1 MRHNA, CDR2 SNTAGT. The CDR3 totals 14 residues. V gave up 1 base and J gave up 3 bases, with 8 bases separating them. The CDR3, as DNA: TGTGCCAGCAGTGACTGGGAGACAACAGATACGCAGTATTTT. Its translation: CASSDWETTDTQYF.

This clone was detected only once. The V and J genes are TRBV7-2 and TRBJ2-1; a weak D match, TRBD1 (6 bases). The CDR3 totals 15 residues. Germline values: CDR1 SGHTA, CDR2 FQGNSA. Deletions cut 7 bases from V and 7 bases from J, with 20 bases between. The CDR3 spells CASTLGTNLVNEQFF. CDR3 in DNA: TGTGCCAGCACCTTGGGGACAAACCTGGTGAATGAGCAGTTCTTC.

The chain links TRBV28 to TRBJ2-7; tentatively, D is TRBD2 (5 bases). V lost 6 bases and J lost 3, with 12 bases in between. The CDR3 contains 13 residues. Germline CDR1 and CDR2: MDHEN and SYDVKM. The CDR3 loop is CASSRGLSYEQYF. The CDR3 nucleotides are TGTGCCAGCAGCCGCGGGCTAAGCTACGAGCAGTACTTC.

This chain uses TRBV14 with TRBJ1-2; 12 nucleotides line up with TRBD1. The CDR3 extends over 16 amino acids. The germline gives CDR1 SGHDN, CDR2 FVKESK. The V and J ends lost 3 bases and 8 bases, in that order; junction bases with no gene match: 10. CDR3 nucleotide sequence: TGTGCCAGCAGCCAGGCCGGGACAGGGGGCGTCGGCGGCTACACCTTC. Protein: CASSQAGTGGVGGYTF.

This rearrangement joins TRBV10-3 to TRBJ2-1, with TRBD2 as a possible D gene (6 bases). Germline CDR1 and CDR2: ENHRY and SYGVKD. Trimming stripped 7 bases from V and 7 bases from J, with 14 bases between. The CDR3 sequence is 13 residues long. CDR3 nucleotide sequence: TGTGCCATCAAGGGCCCTAGCGCGAATGAGCAGTTCTTC. Translation gives CAIKGPSANEQFF.

This chain joins TRBV6-6 and TRBJ1-5, with no clear D. The V gene's germline CDR1 is MNHNY and CDR2 SVGAGI (reference sequence). This CDR3 has 12 amino acids. V was clipped by 6 bases and J by 5 bases, with 8 bases between them. The CDR3 reads CASRSQDQPQHF. CDR3 DNA sequence: TGTGCCAGCAGGAGCCAAGATCAGCCCCAGCATTTT.

This clone showed up just a few times. The rearrangement uses TRBV4-3 and TRBJ2-7, with D unresolved. This CDR3 contains 14 residues. V lost 2 bases to trimming and J lost 2 bases, with 10 bases between them. Germline values: CDR1 LGHNA, CDR2 YSLEER. Here the CDR3 reads CASSQHLAPYEQYF. CDR3 nucleotide sequence: TGCGCCAGCAGCCAACATTTAGCTCCCTACGAGCAGTACTTC.

The chain carries TRBV19 and TRBJ2-1, with TRBD2 identical over 12 bases. This CDR3 has 15 amino acids. J was trimmed by 7 bases and V by 2 bases; bases with no gene match: 3. Germline V gene lookup returns CDR1 LNHDA and CDR2 SQIVND (reference sequence). The CDR3 bases are TGTGCCAGTAGTATACTAGCGGGAGGGAAGAATGAGCAGTTCTTC. This codes for CASSILAGGKNEQFF. The variable domain in full, completed from reference TRBV19 and TRBJ2-1, reads DGGITQSPKYLFRKEGQNVTLSCEQNLNHDAMYWYRQDPGQGLRLIYYSQIVNDFQKGDIAEGYSVSREKKESFPLTVTSAQKNPTAFYLCASSILAGGKNEQFFGPGTRLTVL.

CDR3 residues: CASFPTNSNQPQHF. CDR3 coding DNA: TGTGCCAGCTTCCCGACAAATAGCAATCAGCCCCAGCATTTT. The chain carries TRBV6-1 and TRBJ1-5; D remains ambiguous. V was shortened by 8 bases and J by 0 bases, with 11 bases between the two germline ends. The CDR3 spans 14 residues. Per germline, CDR1 MNHNS and CDR2 SASEGT.

The DNA for the CDR3 is TGTGCCAGCAGTTTCGGACAGTCCTACGAGCAGTACTTC. Translation gives CASSFGQSYEQYF. V gene TRBV6-5 combines with J gene TRBJ2-7; tentative D call: TRBD1 (6 bases). V lost 4 bases, J lost 1 base, and 8 bases lay in between. This CDR3 contains 13 residues. Germline CDR1 reads MNHEY; CDR2 reads SVGAGI.

The rearrangement uses TRBV19 and TRBJ1-3; D remains ambiguous. V gave up 5 bases and J gave up 0 bases, with 14 bases separating them. The CDR3 totals 16 residues. CDR1 is LNHDA, CDR2 SQIVND, per germline (reference sequence). The CDR3 is CASSFRLTDSGNTIYF. CDR3 DNA: TGTGCCAGTAGTTTCAGGCTCACGGACTCTGGAAACACCATATATTTT.

The chain links TRBV29-1 to TRBJ2-2, with 10 bases matching TRBD2. Germline-derived CDR1 and CDR2 are SQVTM and ANQGSEA. V shed 6 bases, J shed 0 bases, and the junction held 10 bases outside the gene matches. There are 17 residues in the CDR3. The CDR3 sequence is CSVAGSSGSTNTGELFF. For the CDR3, the DNA is TGCAGCGTCGCAGGGTCTAGCGGGAGTACGAACACCGGGGAGCTGTTTTTT.

This clone was seen just once. This sequence joins TRBV29-1 and TRBJ2-7; 8 bases map to TRBD1. The V segment lost 6 bases and the J segment 6 bases; nucleotides outside the gene matches: 10. Germline CDR1 and CDR2: SQVTM and ANQGSEA. The CDR3 runs 13 residues. The CDR3 sequence: CSVLVGQVGEQYF. CDR3 coding DNA: TGCAGCGTCCTAGTGGGACAGGTTGGCGAGCAGTACTTC.

This clone was observed a few times. V gene TRBV5-1 combines with J gene TRBJ1-2, with D possibly matching TRBD1 (6 bases). Trimming stripped 4 bases from V and 4 bases from J, with 14 bases between. Germline V gives CDR1 SGHRS, CDR2 YFSETQ. The CDR3 is 14 residues long. This CDR3 reads CASSGHQGIYGYTF. DNA for the CDR3: TGCGCCAGCAGCGGCCACCAGGGGATCTATGGCTACACCTTC.

This clone was seen only a few times. J is TRBJ2-7 and V is TRBV2; a weak D match, TRBD2 (5 bases). The V and J ends lost 7 bases and 6 bases respectively, with 22 bases between them. CDR1 SNHLY and CDR2 FYNNEI come from the germline V gene. There are 15 residues in the CDR3. The chain's CDR3 is CASTAQRLEGSEQYF. The CDR3, as DNA: TGTGCCAGCACCGCCCAAAGACTTGAGGGTAGCGAGCAGTACTTC.

This clone appeared a few times. The J gene is TRBJ1-5, the V gene TRBV6-5, with unresolved D. V lost 6 bases and J lost 4, with 10 bases in between. CDR3 length equals 13 residues. Per germline, CDR1 MNHEY and CDR2 SVGAGI. The CDR3 loop is CASRAAKNQPQHF. The CDR3 DNA reads TGTGCCAGCAGGGCAGCGAAAAATCAGCCCCAGCATTTT.

J is TRBJ1-4 and V is TRBV19; tentative D call: TRBD1 (6 bases). Trimming removed 9 bases from V and 5 bases from J, with 16 bases in between. CDR3 length: 14 residues. CDR1 is LNHDA and CDR2 is SQIVND in the germline V gene (reference sequence). CDR3 loop: CASGDKPSNEKLFF. The CDR3 DNA reads as TGTGCCAGCGGGGACAAGCCAAGCAATGAAAAACTGTTTTTT.

The chain couples TRBV9 to TRBJ1-4, with 7 bases matching TRBD1. Per germline, CDR1 SGDLS and CDR2 YYNGEE. This CDR3 spans 15 amino acids. The V gene end was trimmed by 4 bases and the J gene end by 4 bases; junction bases not matched to a gene: 7. The CDR3 loop is CASSTRTGLNEKLFF. CDR3 DNA: TGTGCCAGCAGCACCCGGACAGGTCTTAATGAAAAACTGTTTTTT.

The rearrangement joins TRBV2 to TRBJ1-2, with D unclear. CDR1 is SNHLY and CDR2 is FYNNEI in the germline V gene. This CDR3 has 14 amino acids. Trimming removed 4 bases at V and 4 bases at J, with 13 bases between. The CDR3 DNA sequence: TGTGCCAGCAGTGGTGAGGCTTCAGCCTATGGCTACACCTTC. Protein sequence: CASSGEASAYGYTF.

The V and J genes are TRBV6-6 and TRBJ2-1; D is uncertain. Between the trimmed V and J ends, which lost 6 bases and 0 bases, there was a span of 12 bases. This CDR3 has 15 amino acids. Germline CDR1 and CDR2: MNHNY and SVGAGI (reference sequence). The CDR3 DNA is TGTGCCAGCAGCGAGACTCCTAGCTCCTACAATGAGCAGTTCTTC. Encoded protein: CASSETPSSYNEQFF.

V gene TRBV19 combines with J gene TRBJ1-5; the D gene is possibly TRBD1 (6 bases). The CDR3 is 16 amino acids. Germline CDR1 and CDR2: LNHDA and SQIVND (reference sequence). The germline V and J ends were trimmed by 5 bases and 6 bases, with 20 bases remaining between them. The CDR3 loop reads CASSPQQGTVGQPQHF. The CDR3 nucleotides are TGTGCCAGTAGTCCCCAACAGGGTACGGTGGGTCAGCCCCAGCATTTT. The variable domain in full, with the rest retrieved from reference TRBV19 and TRBJ1-5, is DGGITQSPKYLFRKEGQNVTLSCEQNLNHDAMYWYRQDPGQGLRLIYYSQIVNDFQKGDIAEGYSVSREKKESFPLTVTSAQKNPTAFYLCASSPQQGTVGQPQHFGDGTRLSIL.

The rearrangement uses TRBV5-1 and TRBJ2-5; perhaps TRBD1 as D (5 bases). The CDR3 length is 13 residues. Germline lookup yields CDR1 SGHRS and CDR2 YFSETQ. The V end was cut by 4 bases, the J end by 5 bases, with 12 bases between. The CDR3 DNA reads TGCGCCAGCAGCGGGGCTAGTAGCGAGACCCAGTACTTC. As protein: CASSGASSETQYF. The full variable domain, rest sourced from reference TRBV5-1 and TRBJ2-5, is KAGVTQTPRYLIKTRGQQVTLSCSPISGHRSVSWYQQTPGQGLQFLFEYFSETQRNKGNFPGRFSGRQFSNSRSEMNVSTLELGDSALYLCASSGASSETQYFGPGTRLLVL.

The V gene is TRBV6-6, the J gene TRBJ2-6, with D perhaps TRBD2 (6 bases). Germline assignment: CDR1 MNHNY and CDR2 SVGAGI (reference sequence). Trimming pared 5 bases from V and 0 bases from J, leaving 11 bases between. This CDR3 is built from 16 residues. The CDR3 region is CASSAGSHSGANVLTF. For the CDR3, the DNA is TGTGCCAGCAGTGCGGGATCTCACTCTGGGGCCAACGTCCTGACTTTC.

The genes are TRBV30 and TRBJ1-1; weak D call: TRBD1 (5 bases). The CDR3 runs 14 residues. V lost 0 bases and J lost 1, with 9 bases in between. Germline CDR1 reads GTSNPN; CDR2 reads SVGIG (reference sequence). For the CDR3, the DNA is TGTGCCTGGAGTGTGGGACTGGGGAACACTGAAGCTTTCTTT. Amino acids: CAWSVGLGNTEAFF.

This clone was picked up a small number of times. The chain links TRBV4-2 to TRBJ2-1; 7 positions match TRBD2. CDR1 is LGHNA, CDR2 YNFKEQ, per germline. The J segment lost 5 bases and the V segment lost 4 bases, leaving 5 bases of the junction unmatched. The CDR3 loop spans 14 amino acids. CDR3: CASSPRTRDNEQFF. The CDR3 nucleotides are TGTGCCAGCAGCCCTAGGACTAGAGACAATGAGCAGTTCTTC.

DNA of the CDR3: TGTGCCAGCAGCCAAGAACGGACAGAGAACACTGAAGCTTTCTTT. It yields the protein CASSQERTENTEAFF. This chain uses TRBV4-2 with TRBJ1-1; a possible D gene is TRBD1 (6 bases). Germline V gene sequence: CDR1 LGHNA, CDR2 YNFKEQ. V lost 0 bases and J lost 1, with 9 bases in between. This CDR3 comprises 15 residues.

The chain joins TRBV15 to TRBJ1-1; a possible D gene is TRBD1 (5 bases). CDR1 is LNHNV, CDR2 YYDKDF, per germline (reference sequence). Trimming took off 0 bases at V and 6 bases at J, with 17 bases between the two ends. CDR3 length equals 16 residues. The CDR3 loop reads CATSRDLMGGGAEAFF. The CDR3 DNA reads as TGTGCCACCAGCAGAGATCTCATGGGGGGAGGCGCTGAAGCTTTCTTT.

This clone has a count of ten or more. This chain links TRBV4-2 with TRBJ1-1, with TRBD1 matching over 8 bases. There are 16 residues in the CDR3. The germline V gene encodes CDR1 LGHNA and CDR2 YNFKEQ. The V and J ends lost 2 bases and 4 bases, in that order; junction bases with no gene match: 9. DNA of the CDR3: TGTGCCAGCAGCCAACCGGACAGGGTCGGGAGCACTGAAGCTTTCTTT. Amino acid sequence: CASSQPDRVGSTEAFF.